Following are 21 T cell receptor beta chains from one sample sequenced in a study of T cells in Graves' hyperthyroidism and ophthalmopathy. Researchers amplified the TCR beta CDR3 regions from RNA transcripts. The HTBI set primed first-round TCR CDR3 RT-PCR. TCRdb re-called the multiplex PCR reads with MiXCR, one entry per CDR3 protein. The sample shows more than 550,000 distinct CDR3 sequences, 17% of them seen only once. The specimen was blood. All receptors derive from a man aged 50 to 59 with Graves' hyperthyroidism.

Concerning this clonotype itself: This may stem from a read error, because a much larger clone lies one nucleotide away. The J gene is TRBJ2-1, the V gene TRBV12-3 or TRBV12-4; possibly TRBD1 for D (5 bases). The CDR3 covers 14 residues. Trimming pared 2 bases from V and 8 bases from J, leaving 13 bases between. Written as DNA, the CDR3 is TGTGCCAGCAGTTTACCAGGGCGCTTATATGAGCAGTTCTTC. Residues: CASSLPGRLYEQFF.

This sequence joins TRBV20-1 and TRBJ2-2, with D perhaps TRBD1 (6 bases). V lost 6 bases, J lost 1 base, and 27 bases lay in between. The V gene's germline CDR1 is DFQATT and CDR2 SNEGSKA (reference sequence). This CDR3 is 19 amino acids long. CDR3 loop: CSAPGNQGPYYLNTGELFF. The CDR3 coding sequence is TGCAGTGCGCCCGGGAACCAGGGGCCCTACTACTTGAACACCGGGGAGCTGTTTTTT.

The chain recombines TRBV7-2 with TRBJ2-7; D ambiguous. The CDR3 spans 14 residues. Germline assignment: CDR1 SGHTA and CDR2 FQGNSA. Trimming cost V 1 base and J 4 bases, with 11 bases left between them. CDR3 nucleotide sequence: TGTGCCAGCAGCTTAGAAGCCGCAGCGTACGAGCAGTACTTC. This translates into CASSLEAAAYEQYF.

The chain couples TRBV24-1 to TRBJ2-3, with 12 bases identical to TRBD2. This CDR3 is built from 16 residues. Trimming cost V 4 bases and J 6 bases; bases outside gene matches: 7. Germline V CDR1 and CDR2: KGHDR, SFDVKD. Here the CDR3 DNA reads TGTGCCACCAGTGACCCGGGACTAGCGGGTAGGGATACGCAGTATTTT. Protein product: CATSDPGLAGRDTQYF.

The chain uses TRBV6-2 or TRBV6-3 and TRBJ1-5, with D tentatively TRBD1 (5 bases). From germline, CDR1 is MNHEY and CDR2 SVGEGT. V was trimmed by 2 bases and J by 6 bases, leaving 8 bases between them. The CDR3 has 13 residues. CDR3 DNA: TGTGCCAGCAGTTACGGGACTTCTCAGCCCCAGCATTTT. It codes for CASSYGTSQPQHF.

This clonotype appeared many times. The rearrangement links TRBV7-2 to TRBJ2-7; 9 bases are a match to TRBD2. CDR3 length equals 15 residues. V lost 4 bases, J lost 2 bases, and 6 bases stayed unmatched. Germline CDR1 reads SGHTA; CDR2 reads FQGNSA. CDR3 protein: CASSSRLAEAYEQYF. The DNA of the CDR3 is TGTGCCAGCAGCTCGAGACTAGCGGAGGCCTACGAGCAGTACTTC.

There are a few counts of this clonotype. This rearrangement joins TRBV5-6 to TRBJ2-5, with 14 bases matching TRBD2. This CDR3 contains 16 residues. In germline, CDR1 is SGHDT, CDR2 YYEEEE. With 3 bases clipped from V and 4 bases from J, the junction kept 5 bases outside the gene matches. CDR3 protein: CASSWGTSGRGETQYF. In nucleotides, the CDR3 is TGTGCCAGCAGCTGGGGGACTAGCGGGAGAGGAGAGACCCAGTACTTC.

The table lists this clonotype with many counts. V and J are TRBV20-1 and TRBJ1-1; D not certain. The V and J ends lost 4 bases and 0 bases respectively, with 9 bases between them. Germline lookup yields CDR1 DFQATT and CDR2 SNEGSKA (reference sequence). This CDR3 comprises 13 residues. CDR3 loop: CSATAVLNTEAFF. CDR3 DNA sequence: TGCAGTGCTACGGCAGTCTTGAACACTGAAGCTTTCTTT.

As for this clonotype: With a much larger clone just one base away, this may be a read error. The V and J genes are TRBV25-1 and TRBJ2-7; 10 bases are shared with TRBD2. V was pared by 6 bases and J by 5 bases, with 10 bases of the junction left unmatched. Germline loops: CDR1 MGHDK, CDR2 SYGVNS. This CDR3 contains 15 residues. The CDR3 sequence: CASSLSLAGVHEQYF. For the CDR3, the DNA is TGTGCCAGCAGCTTATCCCTAGCGGGAGTTCACGAGCAGTACTTC.

V gene TRBV4-2 combines with J gene TRBJ2-1, with D possibly TRBD2 on 5 matching bases. CDR1 and CDR2 from the germline V gene are LGHNA and YNFKEQ. The CDR3 length is 13 residues. The CDR3 DNA is TGTGCGACGAACGCGGGCTCCTACAATGAGCAGTTCTTC. Protein: CATNAGSYNEQFF.

The chain joins TRBV20-1 to TRBJ2-7, with 9 bases matching TRBD2. The germline CDR1 and CDR2 sequences are DFQATT and SNEGSKA (reference sequence). The CDR3 runs 14 residues. Germline trimming cut 6 bases from V and 5 bases from J; bases unmatched to any gene: 11. This CDR3 reads CSADSSGSSDEQYF. In nucleotides, the CDR3 is TGCAGTGCGGATAGTAGCGGGAGTTCAGACGAGCAGTACTTC.

This clonotype was seen many times. The chain recombines TRBV11-2 with TRBJ1-1; TRBD1 might be the D (6 bases). The germline V gene encodes CDR1 SGHAT and CDR2 FQNNGV. Trimming took off 4 bases at V and 6 bases at J, with 12 bases between the two ends. CDR3 length equals 13 residues. The CDR3 is CASSSDRWAEAFF. For the CDR3, the DNA is TGTGCCAGCAGCTCTGACAGGTGGGCTGAAGCTTTCTTT.

This clonotype was observed many times. V usage is TRBV2 and J usage is TRBJ1-5; D remains unclear. Germline lookup yields CDR1 SNHLY and CDR2 FYNNEI. The ends were cut back, 8 bases at V and 1 base at J, with 9 bases in the middle. CDR3 length: 13 residues. In nucleotides, the CDR3 is TGTGCCAGCGGCAGGTGGAGCAATCAGCCCCAGCATTTT. Translation gives CASGRWSNQPQHF.

Note on this clonotype: Since a much larger clone is just one base distant, this may be a read error. The CDR3 here is CASSGGTGMNTEALF. The CDR3 DNA sequence: TGCGCCAGCAGCGGGGGGACGGGAATGAACACTGAAGCTTTGTTT. The chain links TRBV5-1 to TRBJ1-1; D may be TRBD1 (5 bases). Germline loops: CDR1 SGHRS, CDR2 YFSETQ. The CDR3 extends over 15 amino acids.

This clonotype was seen ten or more times. The CDR3 DNA sequence: TGTGCCAGCACCCGAGGGGGGGCCTATGGCTACACCTTC. Encoded protein: CASTRGGAYGYTF. The chain links TRBV2 to TRBJ1-2; the D gene is possibly TRBD1 (6 bases). This CDR3 is built from 13 residues. CDR1 and CDR2 from the germline V gene are SNHLY and FYNNEI. Trimming left V 7 bases short and J 4 bases short, with 13 bases between.

V is TRBV29-1 and J is TRBJ2-3; 10 bases map to TRBD1. V was clipped by 2 bases and J by 3 bases; unmatched bases: 2. This CDR3 is built from 14 residues. Germline-derived CDR1 and CDR2 are SQVTM and ANQGSEA. Here the CDR3 DNA reads TGCAGCGTTGAATCGGGACAGGGGACAGATACGCAGTATTTT. As protein: CSVESGQGTDTQYF.

This clonotype was observed at least ten times. This chain links TRBV5-1 with TRBJ2-1; 14 bases are a match to TRBD2. The trim removed 4 bases at V and 2 bases at J, leaving 11 bases unmatched. The CDR3 sequence is 19 residues long. Germline V gives CDR1 SGHRS, CDR2 YFSETQ. The CDR3 region is CASSPGGTSGRRTYNEQFF. CDR3 DNA: TGCGCCAGCAGCCCAGGCGGGACTAGCGGGAGAAGAACCTACAATGAGCAGTTCTTC.

This clonotype was seen a handful of times. V usage is TRBV3-1 and J usage is TRBJ2-4; TRBD1 is a possible D gene (6 bases). The CDR3 sequence is 16 residues long. Germline V gene data show CDR1 as LGHDT and CDR2 as YNNKEL (reference sequence). V lost 2 bases to trimming and J lost 1 base, with 12 bases between them. The CDR3 reads CASSQTQGAAKNIQYF. The CDR3 DNA reads as TGTGCCAGCAGCCAAACACAGGGTGCCGCCAAAAACATTCAGTACTTC.

At least ten counts were recorded for this clonotype. The chain is built from TRBV12-3 or TRBV12-4 and TRBJ1-2; TRBD1 agrees at 12 bases. The CDR3 is 16 residues long. The V segment lost 5 bases and the J segment 7 bases; nucleotides outside the gene matches: 11. CDR3 protein: CASSPLGTGGNRGYTF. DNA of the CDR3: TGTGCCAGCAGTCCTCTCGGGACAGGGGGCAACCGTGGCTACACCTTC.

This chain uses TRBV14 with TRBJ1-3, with 7 bases that match TRBD1. In germline, CDR1 is SGHDN, CDR2 FVKESK. CDR3 length equals 15 residues. After removal of 0 bases from V and 2 bases from J, the junction contained 1 base not matched to a gene. DNA for the CDR3: TGTGCCAGCAGCCAAGAGACAGGGCCTGGAAACACCATATATTTT. The encoded protein is CASSQETGPGNTIYF.

This clonotype was counted a few times. The V gene is TRBV6-1, the J gene TRBJ2-5; 10 bases fit TRBD1. Germline CDR1 reads MNHNS; CDR2 reads SASEGT. This CDR3 region has 14 residues. With V trimmed by 11 bases and J by 5 bases, 11 bases remained unmatched. The CDR3 here is CAARDRGDGETQYF. Here the CDR3 DNA reads TGTGCCGCAAGGGACAGGGGTGACGGCGAGACCCAGTACTTC.